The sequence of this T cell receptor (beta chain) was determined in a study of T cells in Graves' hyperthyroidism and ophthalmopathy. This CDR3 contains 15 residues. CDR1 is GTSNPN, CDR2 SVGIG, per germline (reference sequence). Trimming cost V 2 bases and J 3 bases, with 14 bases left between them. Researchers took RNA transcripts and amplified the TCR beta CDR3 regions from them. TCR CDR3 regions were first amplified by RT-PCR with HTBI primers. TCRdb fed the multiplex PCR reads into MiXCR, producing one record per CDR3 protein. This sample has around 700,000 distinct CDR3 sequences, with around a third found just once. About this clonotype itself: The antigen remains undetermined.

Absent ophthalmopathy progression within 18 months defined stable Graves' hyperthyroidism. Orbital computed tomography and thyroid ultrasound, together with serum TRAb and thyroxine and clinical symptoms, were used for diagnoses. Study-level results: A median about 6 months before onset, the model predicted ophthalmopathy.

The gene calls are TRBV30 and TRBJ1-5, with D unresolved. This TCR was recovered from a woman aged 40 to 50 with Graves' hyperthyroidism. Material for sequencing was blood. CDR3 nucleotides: TGTGCCTGGAGTCCGGTCGGCAGGAACAATCAGCCCCAGCATTTT. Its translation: CAWSPVGRNNQPQHF.